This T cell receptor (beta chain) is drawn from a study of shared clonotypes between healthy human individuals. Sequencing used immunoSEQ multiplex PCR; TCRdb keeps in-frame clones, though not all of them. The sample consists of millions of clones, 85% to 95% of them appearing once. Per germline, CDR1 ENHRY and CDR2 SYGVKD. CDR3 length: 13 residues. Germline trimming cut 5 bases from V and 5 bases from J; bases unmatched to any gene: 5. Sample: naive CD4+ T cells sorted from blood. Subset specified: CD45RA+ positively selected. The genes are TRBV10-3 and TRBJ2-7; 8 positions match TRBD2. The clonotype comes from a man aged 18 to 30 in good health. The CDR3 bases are TGTGCCATCAGTAGAGCGGGGGAGGACGAGCAGTACTTC. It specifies CAISRAGEDEQYF.